Below are 7 T cell receptor beta chains sequenced from a single sample in a study of blood T cells in healthy people across ages. Primed by a sample-barcoded 5' primer and a J-beta primer mix, a second PCR proceeded for 7 to 11 cycles. TCRdb recomputed calls from the 5' RACE reads with MiXCR, one row per CDR3 protein. The sample shows about 580,000 distinct CDR3 sequences, around 48% of them seen only once. Material: blood. The receptors shown here come from a man older than 75 in good health.

This clonotype came up a few times. The V gene is TRBV20-1, the J gene TRBJ2-1; no reliable D call. Germline values: CDR1 DFQATT, CDR2 SNEGSKA (reference sequence). The CDR3 covers 13 residues. Trimming shortened V by 0 bases and J by 6 bases, and 9 bases separated the two germline ends. The chain's CDR3 is CSARDPPRNEQFF. The CDR3 DNA reads TGCAGTGCTAGAGACCCACCACGCAATGAGCAGTTCTTC.

The V call is TRBV6-6, the J call TRBJ2-5; the D gene is possibly TRBD1 (5 bases). Germline V lookup: CDR1 MNHNY, CDR2 SVGAGI (reference sequence). The ends were cut back, 2 bases at V and 6 bases at J, with 16 bases in the middle. The CDR3 is 15 amino acids. CDR3 bases: TGTGCCAGCAGTTACGGAGACAGTCCCCGGAAGACCCAGTACTTC. Translated: CASSYGDSPRKTQYF.

The rearrangement links TRBV28 to TRBJ1-2; 7 nucleotides align to TRBD1. V trimming: 2 bases; J trimming: 4 bases; junction bases outside the gene matches: 16. The CDR3 contains 18 residues. Germline V lookup: CDR1 MDHEN, CDR2 SYDVKM. CDR3 amino acids: CASSLEGAMGSGVYGYTF. In nucleotides, the CDR3 is TGTGCCAGCAGTTTAGAGGGGGCTATGGGCTCCGGAGTCTATGGCTACACCTTC.

This rearrangement joins TRBV28 to TRBJ2-3, with D perhaps TRBD2 (5 bases). The germline V gene encodes CDR1 MDHEN and CDR2 SYDVKM. The CDR3 runs to 12 residues. Trimming pared 11 bases from V and 2 bases from J, leaving 11 bases between. The CDR3 region has the DNA TGTGCCGTACGGGGTTACACAGATACGCAGTATTTT. Protein sequence: CAVRGYTDTQYF.

This clonotype was recorded only once. This rearrangement joins TRBV28 to TRBJ1-1; no reliable D call. CDR1 and CDR2 (germline): MDHEN, SYDVKM. This CDR3 region has 16 residues. V lost 6 bases and J 3 bases, leaving 20 bases between the germline ends. In DNA, the CDR3 is TGTGCCAGCAGCCTGCCAGGACGGATATTCCACACTGAAGCTTTCTTT. This sequence encodes CASSLPGRIFHTEAFF.

This clonotype was observed a handful of times. In nucleotides, the CDR3 is TGTGCCAGCAGTTTCTGGGACAGGGCGGCCTATGGCTACACCTTC. As protein: CASSFWDRAAYGYTF. The rearrangement joins TRBV28 to TRBJ1-2, with 9 bases matching TRBD1. Germline CDR1 MDHEN, CDR2 SYDVKM. V shed 3 bases, J shed 4 bases, and the junction held 6 bases outside the gene matches. The CDR3 is made up of 15 amino acids.

The chain recombines TRBV15 with TRBJ1-6; TRBD1 agrees at 9 bases. This CDR3 region has 16 residues. V shed 0 bases and J 10 bases; nucleotides not matched to a gene: 7. Germline CDR1 LNHNV, CDR2 YYDKDF (reference sequence). The CDR3 DNA is TGTGCCACCAGCAGAGATCGGTCGGGGACAGGGTCACCCCTCCACTTT. Translating gives CATSRDRSGTGSPLHF.